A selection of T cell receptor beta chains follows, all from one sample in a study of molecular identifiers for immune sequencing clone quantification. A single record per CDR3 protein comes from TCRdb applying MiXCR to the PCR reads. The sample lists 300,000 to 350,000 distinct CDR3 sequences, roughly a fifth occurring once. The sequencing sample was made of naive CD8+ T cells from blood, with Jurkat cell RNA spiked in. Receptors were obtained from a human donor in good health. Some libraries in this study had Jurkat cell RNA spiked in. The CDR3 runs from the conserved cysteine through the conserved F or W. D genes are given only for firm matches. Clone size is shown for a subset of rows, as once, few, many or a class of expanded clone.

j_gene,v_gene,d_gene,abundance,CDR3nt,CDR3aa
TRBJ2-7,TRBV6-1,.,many,TGTGCCAGCAGTGAAGGAGGCTTCACACCCTACGAGCAGTACTTC,CASSEGGFTPYEQYF
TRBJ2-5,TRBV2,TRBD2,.,TGTGCCAGCAGTGGAGCCAGTAGCGGGGTCGACGAGACCCAGTACTTC,CASSGASSGVDETQYF
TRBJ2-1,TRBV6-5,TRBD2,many,TGTGCCAGCAGAGCACTAGCGAGCTCCTACAATGAGCAGTTCTTC,CASRALASSYNEQFF
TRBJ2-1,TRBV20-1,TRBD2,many,TGCAGTGCTACGAGCGGGGACTACTACAATGAGCAGTTCTTC,CSATSGDYYNEQFF
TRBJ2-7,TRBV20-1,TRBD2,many,TGCAGTGCTAGAGATGCTAGCGGGATCCTTCCCGCCGTACTACTTTCCTTC,CSARDASGILPAVLLSF
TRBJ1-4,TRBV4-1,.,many,TGCGCCAGCAGCCAAGCCCTGGGGTCGAGCGAAAAACTGTTTTTT,CASSQALGSSEKLFF
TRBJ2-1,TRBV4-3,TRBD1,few,TGCGCCAGCAGCCAAGTTGGGACAGCCCACAATGAGCAGTTCTTC,CASSQVGTAHNEQFF
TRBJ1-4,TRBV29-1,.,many,TGCAGCGTTCTTGGGGGTAATGAAAAACTGTTTTTT,CSVLGGNEKLFF
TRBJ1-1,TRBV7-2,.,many,TGTGCCAGCAGCTTAGAAATGGGAGTGAACACTGAAGCTTTCTTT,CASSLEMGVNTEAFF
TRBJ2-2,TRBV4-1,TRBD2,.,TGCGCCAGCAGCCACGGACTAGCGGGGGCAGCGAACACCGGGGAGCTGTTTTTT,CASSHGLAGAANTGELFF
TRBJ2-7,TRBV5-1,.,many,TGCGCCAGCAGCCTAGAAGAAAAACACTACGAGCAGTACTTC,CASSLEEKHYEQYF
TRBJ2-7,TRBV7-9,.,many,TGTGCCAGCAGCCCCCCTGCGAAAACCTACGAGCAGTACTTC,CASSPPAKTYEQYF
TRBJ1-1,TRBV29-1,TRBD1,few,TGCAGCGTTAAAAAGACAGGGGTTCAACAGAACACTGAAGCTTTCTTT,CSVKKTGVQQNTEAFF
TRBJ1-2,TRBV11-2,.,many,TGTGCCAGCAGCTTAGTTAACACCTATGGCTACACCTTC,CASSLVNTYGYTF
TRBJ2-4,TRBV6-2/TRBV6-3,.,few,TGTGCCAGCAGTCCCGCTGGGGGAGTTTTATTTGACAAAAACATTCAGTACTTC,CASSPAGGVLFDKNIQYF
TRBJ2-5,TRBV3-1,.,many,TGTGCCAGCAGCCAAGTGGGGCTGGGACAAGAGACCCAGTACTTC,CASSQVGLGQETQYF
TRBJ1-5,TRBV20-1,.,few,TGCAGTGCTAGAGACTACCTGGACAGCTCCAATCAGCCCCAGCATTTT,CSARDYLDSSNQPQHF
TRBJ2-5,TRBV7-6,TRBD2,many,TGTGCCAGCAGCTTGGATTGGACTAGCGGGAGCGAGACCCAGTACTTC,CASSLDWTSGSETQYF
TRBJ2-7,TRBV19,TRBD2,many,TGTGCCAGCGGACTAGCGGGAGGCCCGGCCTACGAGCAGTACTTC,CASGLAGGPAYEQYF
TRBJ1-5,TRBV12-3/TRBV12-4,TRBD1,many,TGTGCCAGCAGTTCCTCCTCGACAGGGTTGAATCAGCCCCAGCATTTT,CASSSSSTGLNQPQHF
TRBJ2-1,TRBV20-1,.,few,TGCAGTGCTAGGGCCGTCCTAGCTTCGAGCTCCTACAATGAGCAGTTCTTC,CSARAVLASSSYNEQFF
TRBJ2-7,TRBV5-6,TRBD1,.,TGTGCCAGCAGCTTGGGACCGGGACAGGCGATGTACGAGCAGTACTTC,CASSLGPGQAMYEQYF
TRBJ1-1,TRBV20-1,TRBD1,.,TGCAGTGCTGACAGCGGGACAGGGTCGTTCACTGAAGCTTTCTTT,CSADSGTGSFTEAFF
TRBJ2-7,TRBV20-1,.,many,TGCAGTGTCCCGGACCGAACCTCCTACGAGCAGTACTTC,CSVPDRTSYEQYF
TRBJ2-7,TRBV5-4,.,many,TGTGCCAGCAGCTTGATGGGGGATCCCTACGAGCAGTACTTC,CASSLMGDPYEQYF
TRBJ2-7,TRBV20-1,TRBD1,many,TGCAGTGCTCGAACCGGGACAGGGTACGAGCAGTACTTC,CSARTGTGYEQYF
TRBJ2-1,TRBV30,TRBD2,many,TGTGCCTGGAGTGGAACTAGCGGGGGGGCCAATGAGCAGTTCTTC,CAWSGTSGGANEQFF
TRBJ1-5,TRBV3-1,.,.,TGTGCCAGCAGCCAAGATGGGTATAGCAATCAGCCCCAGCATTTT,CASSQDGYSNQPQHF
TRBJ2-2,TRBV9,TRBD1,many,TGTGCCACCACAAGGACAGGGGCCGCCGGGGAGCTGTTTTTT,CATTRTGAAGELFF
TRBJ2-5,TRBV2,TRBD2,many,TGTGCCAGCAGTGAGCCCCCAACTAGCGGACAAGAGACCCAGTACTTC,CASSEPPTSGQETQYF
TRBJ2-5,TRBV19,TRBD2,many,TGTGCCAGTAGTGGAGCGGGGGACTTCCAAGAGACCCAGTACTTC,CASSGAGDFQETQYF
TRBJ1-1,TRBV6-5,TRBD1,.,TGTGCCAGCAGTCCAAGCGACAGGGGGAATATTGAAGCTTTCTTT,CASSPSDRGNIEAFF
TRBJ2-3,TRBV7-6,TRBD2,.,TGTGCCAGCAGCTTAGTCTATAGCGGGGGGACAGCAGATAGGCAGTATTTT,CASSLVYSGGTADRQYF
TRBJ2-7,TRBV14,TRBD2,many,TGTGCCAGCAGCCAAGTTTGGCGGTCTAGCGGAGGGTGGGACGAGCAGTACTTC,CASSQVWRSSGGWDEQYF
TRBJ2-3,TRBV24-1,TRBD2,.,TGTGCCACCAGTGAAGAGCCGGGACTAGACCCAGATACGCAGTATTTT,CATSEEPGLDPDTQYF
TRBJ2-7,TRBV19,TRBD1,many,TGTGCCAGTAGCCACACAGGGGACTACGAGCAGTACTTC,CASSHTGDYEQYF
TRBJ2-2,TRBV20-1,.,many,TGCAGTGCTAGCGGGCAGGGAAACACCGGGGAGCTGTTTTTT,CSASGQGNTGELFF
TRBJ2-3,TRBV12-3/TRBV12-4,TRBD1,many,TGTGCCAGTCATTTCGGACAGGGGGATGATACGCAGTATTTT,CASHFGQGDDTQYF
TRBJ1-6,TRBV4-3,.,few,TGCGCCGGCAGCCAAGATGCGGGGATTAATTCACCCCTCCACTTT,CAGSQDAGINSPLHF
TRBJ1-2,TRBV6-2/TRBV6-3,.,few,.,CASSSSQGLYGYTF
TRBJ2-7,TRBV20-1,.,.,TGCAGTGCTAGAGACGACAGGCGCTCCTACGAGCAGTACTTC,CSARDDRRSYEQYF
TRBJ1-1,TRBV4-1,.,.,TGCGCCAGCAGCCAAGTACAGGGGAACACTGAAGCTTTCTTT,CASSQVQGNTEAFF
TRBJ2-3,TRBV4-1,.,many,TGCGCCAGCAGACTCAGGGGGGGGAGAGATACGCAGTATTTT,CASRLRGGRDTQYF
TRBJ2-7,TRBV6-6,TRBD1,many,TGTGCCAGCAGTTACGACAGGGTCTACGAGCAGTACTTC,CASSYDRVYEQYF
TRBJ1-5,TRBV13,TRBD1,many,TGTGCCAGCAGCTTCCGGACAGGGCCACTTCAGCCCCAGCATTTT,CASSFRTGPLQPQHF
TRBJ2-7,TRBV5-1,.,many,TGCGCCAGCAGCTTGGTCGGGCAGGGCCCGAACTACGAGCAGTACTTC,CASSLVGQGPNYEQYF
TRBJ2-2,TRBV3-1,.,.,TGTGCCAGTTCCGGCTCCAACACCGGGGAGCTGTTTTTT,CASSGSNTGELFF